The entry below describes one TCR beta chain. Its cognate antigen has yet to be identified. No much larger clonotype is one base removed from it; base qualities were not supplied. Donors were a few dozen systemically healthy Caucasian individuals from Russia aged roughly 6 to 95 years. Each donor gave ten milliliters of peripheral blood, collected into EDTA-treated Vacutainer tubes. PBMCs were isolated by Ficoll-Paque density-gradient centrifugation, with at least 6.5 million obtained per sample. Trizol reagent was used to extract total RNA from PBMCs, with at least 6 micrograms per sample. For every donor, flow cytometry on a PBMC aliquot measured the percentage of naive CD45RAhigh/CD27high T cells. These data come from a study of blood T cells in healthy people across ages (dated by TCRdb to 2013 to 2016). With respect to the entire study: In model experiments, template switching captured about one uniquely barcoded TCR beta cDNA molecule for every two T cells. Age-related changes in TCR beta repertoire diversity were measured in the study by deep sequencing normalized with unique cDNA molecular identifiers. The donors were divided into four age groups: young (average around 17 years), middle-aged (approximately 39), aged (approximately 62) and long-lived (around 87). To avoid experimental bias, donors of different ages were spread randomly across the sequencing lanes. Two additional independent replicas of 1 million unique cDNA reads from the same blood draw were analyzed for two donors (one aged 18 to 29 and one aged 80 or older).

The full study reports these points: The percentage of naive T cells measured by flow cytometry correlated strongly with observed TCR beta diversity. As age increased, observed TCR beta diversity per million T cells dropped in a roughly linear way, and a significant reduction was already evident by age 40. Because the CMV infection status of the donors was unknown, age-related changes in expanded clonotypes may potentially have been confounded. Estimates of total diversity based on one million sequenced T cells were considered lower bounds and underestimates. The long-lived group showed more naive CD4+ T cells, fewer expanded clones and increased TCR diversity than the aged group, suggesting age selection. Because profiling used bulk unsorted PBMCs, naive and antigen-experienced compartments could not be compared conclusively.

The trim is 7 bases for V and 2 bases for J, with a gap of 18 bases between the germline ends. CDR3 length: 15 amino acids, cysteine to phenylalanine. CDR3 DNA is the only sequence kept; it has 45 bases, read in frame from the first base. The method behind the library was 5' RACE. The second PCR ran for roughly 7 to 11 cycles and used a J-beta primer mix along with a sample-barcoded 5' primer. A unique molecular identifier was introduced onto each TCR beta cDNA molecule by a template-switch 5' adaptor carrying 12 random nucleotides. At least 2.5 million CDR3-containing paired-end reads were obtained from each sample. First-strand cDNA synthesis was performed from all RNA using the Mint cDNA synthesis kit, with priming by a TRBC-specific oligonucleotide. Following uracil-DNA glycosylase treatment, all cDNA underwent a first 18-cycle PCR with the universal primers M1SS and BC2_uni_R. The original pipeline was this. Normalization of each sample was performed by random selection of 1 million high-quality reads, each carrying a distinct molecular identifier. Reads sharing molecular identifiers were discarded rather than binned into consensus sequences. CDR3 identification, clonotype clustering and error correction used MiTCR with a Q25 quality threshold and the strictest error-elimination algorithm. A nonparametric unseen species model with Euler transformation was used to estimate a lower bound on total TCR beta diversity. Using fastp trimming at Q25 and MiXCR clonotype assembly, TCRdb reanalyzed the public sequencing data and kept in-frame beta chains. For every CDR3 protein sequence, its rows merge into one entry that carries the most common genes and DNA. Clone size and V and J calls follow TCRdb, not the original study. Here the sample has some 1,800,000 distinct CDR3 sequences; about 39% occur a single time. The ten largest make up about 21% of the sample.

The chain joins TRBV12-3 or TRBV12-4 to TRBJ2-7, with the D gene not confidently named. Material for sequencing was blood. The sequence was obtained from a human donor in good health. The DNA sequence is as follows: TGTGCCAGCACCCCGGGTCCTGAGGCCACCTACGAGCAGTACTTC. Its translation reads: CASTPGPEATYEQYF.